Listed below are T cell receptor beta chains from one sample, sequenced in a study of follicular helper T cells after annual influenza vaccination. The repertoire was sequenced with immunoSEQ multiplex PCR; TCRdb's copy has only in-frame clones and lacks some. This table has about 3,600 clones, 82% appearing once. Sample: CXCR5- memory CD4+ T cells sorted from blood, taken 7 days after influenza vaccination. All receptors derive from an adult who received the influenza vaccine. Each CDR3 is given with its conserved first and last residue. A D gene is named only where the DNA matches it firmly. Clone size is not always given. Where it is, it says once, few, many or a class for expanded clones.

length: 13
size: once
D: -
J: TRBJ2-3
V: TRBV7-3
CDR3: CASSNTPSDTQYF
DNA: TGTGCCAGCAGCAACACCCCGTCGGATACGCAGTATTTT

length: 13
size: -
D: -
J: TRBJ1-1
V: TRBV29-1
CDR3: CSHADGGNTEAFF
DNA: TGCAGCCATGCAGACGGGGGGAACACTGAAGCTTTCTTT

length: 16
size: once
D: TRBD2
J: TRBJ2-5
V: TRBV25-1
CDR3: CASSGGAGVWLETQYF
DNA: TGTGCCAGCAGTGGGGGAGCGGGGGTTTGGCTAGAGACCCAGTACTTC

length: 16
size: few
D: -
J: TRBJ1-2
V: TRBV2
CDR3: CASNSLKGESGYGYTF
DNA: TGTGCCAGCAACTCGTTAAAGGGGGAATCGGGCTATGGCTACACCTTC

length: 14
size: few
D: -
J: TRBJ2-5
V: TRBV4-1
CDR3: CASSPAGARETQYF
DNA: TGCGCCAGCAGCCCTGCAGGGGCTCGCGAGACCCAGTACTTC

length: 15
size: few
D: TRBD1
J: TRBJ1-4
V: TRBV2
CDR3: CASSRSGTGSGKLFF
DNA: TGTGCCAGCAGTCGTTCCGGGACAGGGTCCGGAAAACTGTTTTTT

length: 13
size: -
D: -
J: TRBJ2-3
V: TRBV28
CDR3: CASSFQGSDTQYF
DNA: TGTGCCAGCAGTTTCCAGGGATCAGATACGCAGTATTTT

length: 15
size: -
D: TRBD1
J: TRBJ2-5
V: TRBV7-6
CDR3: CASRPGTGVTETQYF
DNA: TGTGCCAGCAGGCCCGGGACAGGGGTAACAGAGACCCAGTACTTC

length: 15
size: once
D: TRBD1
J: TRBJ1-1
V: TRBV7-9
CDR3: CASSPQTGLITEAFF
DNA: TGTGCCAGCAGCCCGCAGACAGGGTTGATCACTGAAGCTTTCTTT

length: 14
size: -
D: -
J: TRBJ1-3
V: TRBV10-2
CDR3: CASSLSSQRNTIYF
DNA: TGCGCCAGCAGTCTTTCCAGCCAGCGAAACACCATATATTTT

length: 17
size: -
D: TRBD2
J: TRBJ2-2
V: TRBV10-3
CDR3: CAISGQPSGANTGELFF
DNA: TGTGCCATCAGTGGCCAACCCAGCGGGGCGAACACCGGGGAGCTGTTTTTT

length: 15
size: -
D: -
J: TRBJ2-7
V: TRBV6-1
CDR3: CASSEGNSVTYEQYF
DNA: TGTGCCAGCAGTGAAGGGAATTCGGTGACCTACGAGCAGTACTTC

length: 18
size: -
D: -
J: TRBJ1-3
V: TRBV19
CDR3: CASSIGVDRPVPGNTIYF
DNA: TGTGCCAGTAGTATAGGCGTAGACAGACCGGTCCCTGGAAACACCATATATTTT

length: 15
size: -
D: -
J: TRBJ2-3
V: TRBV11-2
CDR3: CASSLAGAFTDTQYF
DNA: TGTGCCAGCAGCTTAGCGGGGGCGTTCACAGATACGCAGTATTTT

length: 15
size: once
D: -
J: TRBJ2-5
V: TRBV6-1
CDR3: CASSQNPGAQETQYF
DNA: TGTGCCAGCAGTCAGAATCCAGGGGCACAAGAGACCCAGTACTTC

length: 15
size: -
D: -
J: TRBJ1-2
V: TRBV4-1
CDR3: CASSQRGPHNYGYTF
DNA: TGCGCCAGCAGCCAAAGGGGACCCCATAACTATGGCTACACCTTC

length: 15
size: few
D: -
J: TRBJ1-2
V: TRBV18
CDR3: CASSPQEGSGYGYTF
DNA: TGTGCCAGCTCACCTCAGGAGGGTTCAGGATATGGCTACACCTTC